A selection of T cell receptor beta chains follows, all from one sample in a study of shared clonotypes between healthy human individuals. Libraries were prepared by immunoSEQ multiplex PCR; TCRdb keeps only in-frame clonotypes and omits some of them. Of some 2.1 million clones in the sample, approximately 95% were seen once. Specimen: naive CD8+ T cells sorted from blood. Every receptor here comes from a man younger than 35 in good health. The CDR3 runs from the conserved cysteine through the conserved F or W. The order of the fields is CDR3 protein, CDR3 DNA, J gene, D gene, V gene, clone size. D genes are given only for firm matches. Clone size appears in some rows only: once, few, many, or a class for an expanded clone.

CDR3aa: CASSPDLVGSGNTIYF
CDR3nt: TGCGCCAGCAGCCCTGATCTGGTGGGCTCTGGAAACACCATATATTTT
j_gene: TRBJ1-3
d_gene: NA
v_gene: TRBV5-1
abundance: NA

CDR3aa: CASSLEVRGVAGELFF
CDR3nt: TGTGCCAGCAGCTTAGAGGTCAGGGGTGTGGCCGGGGAGCTGTTTTTT
j_gene: TRBJ2-2
d_gene: NA
v_gene: TRBV11-2
abundance: NA

CDR3aa: CASSIGDEKRNQPQHF
CDR3nt: TGTGCCAGTAGTATAGGGGACGAAAAGCGAAATCAGCCCCAGCATTTT
j_gene: TRBJ1-5
d_gene: NA
v_gene: TRBV19
abundance: NA

CDR3aa: CASSFGNSPLHF
CDR3nt: TGTGCCAGCAGCTTCGGGAATTCACCCCTCCACTTT
j_gene: TRBJ1-6
d_gene: NA
v_gene: TRBV5-6
abundance: NA

CDR3aa: CASSLGTANEKLFF
CDR3nt: TGTGCCAGCAGCTTAGGCACAGCTAATGAAAAACTGTTTTTT
j_gene: TRBJ1-4
d_gene: NA
v_gene: TRBV7-9
abundance: NA

CDR3aa: CASSYRVTSTGELFF
CDR3nt: TGTGCCAGCAGTTACAGGGTCACAAGCACCGGGGAGCTGTTTTTT
j_gene: TRBJ2-2
d_gene: NA
v_gene: TRBV6-5
abundance: NA

CDR3aa: CASSDSIRREQFF
CDR3nt: TGTGCCAGCAGTGACTCGATTAGGAGGGAGCAGTTCTTC
j_gene: TRBJ2-1
d_gene: NA
v_gene: TRBV6-4
abundance: NA

CDR3aa: CASASSTDTQYF
CDR3nt: TGTGCCAGTGCCTCTAGCACAGATACGCAGTATTTT
j_gene: TRBJ2-3
d_gene: NA
v_gene: TRBV28
abundance: once

CDR3aa: CASSQVPGLQRNYEQYF
CDR3nt: TGCGCCAGCAGCCAAGTACCGGGACTCCAGAGGAACTACGAGCAGTACTTC
j_gene: TRBJ2-7
d_gene: NA
v_gene: TRBV4-1
abundance: NA

CDR3aa: CASSLALNTEAFF
CDR3nt: TGTGCCAGCAGCTTAGCTCTGAACACTGAAGCTTTCTTT
j_gene: TRBJ1-1
d_gene: NA
v_gene: TRBV11-2
abundance: NA

CDR3aa: CASSEGGEAYNEKLFF
CDR3nt: TGTGCCAGCAGTGAAGGAGGGGAGGCGTATAATGAAAAACTGTTTTTT
j_gene: TRBJ1-4
d_gene: NA
v_gene: TRBV2
abundance: NA

CDR3aa: CASSFAPGTGAGASEAFF
CDR3nt: TGCGCCAGCAGCTTCGCTCCCGGGACAGGGGCGGGGGCATCTGAAGCTTTCTTT
j_gene: TRBJ1-1
d_gene: TRBD1
v_gene: TRBV4-1
abundance: NA

CDR3aa: CASTGTGGNEKLFF
CDR3nt: TGTGCCAGCACCGGGACAGGGGGAAATGAAAAACTGTTTTTT
j_gene: TRBJ1-4
d_gene: TRBD1
v_gene: TRBV6-5
abundance: NA

CDR3aa: CASSLVSSGRGTGELFF
CDR3nt: TGTGCCAGCAGCTTAGTGTCAAGCGGGAGGGGGACCGGGGAGCTGTTTTTT
j_gene: TRBJ2-2
d_gene: TRBD2
v_gene: TRBV7-6
abundance: NA

CDR3aa: CASSLSLGLGTQQETQYF
CDR3nt: TGCGCCAGCAGCCTAAGCTTGGGACTAGGCACACAACAAGAGACCCAGTACTTC
j_gene: TRBJ2-5
d_gene: TRBD2
v_gene: TRBV5-1
abundance: once